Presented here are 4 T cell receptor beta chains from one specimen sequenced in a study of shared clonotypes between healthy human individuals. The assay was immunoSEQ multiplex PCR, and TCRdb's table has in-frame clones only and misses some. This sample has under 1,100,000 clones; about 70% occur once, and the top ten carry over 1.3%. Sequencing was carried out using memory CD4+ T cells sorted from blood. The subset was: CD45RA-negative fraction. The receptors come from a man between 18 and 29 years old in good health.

The CDR3 DNA sequence: TGTGCCAGCAGCACCGACCATGGGGGGTGGTCTTACTTC. It codes for CASSTDHGGWSYF. V usage is TRBV11-2 and J usage is TRBJ2-7; possible D gene TRBD2, 6 bases. The V end was cut by 5 bases, the J end by 13 bases, with 21 bases between. Per the germline V gene, CDR1 is SGHAT and CDR2 is FQNNGV. The CDR3 has 13 amino acids.

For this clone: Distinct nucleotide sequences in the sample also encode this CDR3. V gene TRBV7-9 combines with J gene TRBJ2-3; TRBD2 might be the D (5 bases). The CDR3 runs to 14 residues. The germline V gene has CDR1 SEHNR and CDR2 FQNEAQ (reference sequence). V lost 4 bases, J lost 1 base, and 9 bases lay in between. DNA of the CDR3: TGTGCCAGCAGCTCCGCGGGCGGCACAGATACGCAGTATTTT. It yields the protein CASSSAGGTDTQYF.

Written as DNA, the CDR3 is TGTGCCAGCCGACGGGATTACGGCTACACCTTC. It specifies CASRRDYGYTF. The V call is TRBV28, the J call TRBJ1-2; D not certain. The length of the CDR3 is 11 residues. Germline-derived CDR1 and CDR2 are MDHEN and SYDVKM. With 8 bases removed from V and 8 bases from J, the gap between germline ends came to 12 bases.

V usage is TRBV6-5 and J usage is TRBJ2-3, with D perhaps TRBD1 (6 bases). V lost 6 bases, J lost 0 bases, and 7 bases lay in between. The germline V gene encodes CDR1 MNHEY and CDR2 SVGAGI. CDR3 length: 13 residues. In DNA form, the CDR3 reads TGTGCCAGCAGAACAGGGAGCACAGATACGCAGTATTTT. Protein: CASRTGSTDTQYF.